These 26 T cell receptor beta chains were all obtained from the same sample, sequenced in a study of blood T cell repertoires in COVID-19. Measured with immunoSEQ multiplex PCR; TCRdb has only the in-frame clones, and not every one. The sample has roughly 280,000 clones; just under 90% are singletons. The sequencing sample was made of PBMCs or T cells enriched from blood (not recorded which). The receptors stem from a woman aged 30 to 39 with acute COVID-19.

The gene calls are TRBV28 and TRBJ1-5, with D maybe TRBD1 (6 bases). The CDR3 totals 15 residues. Germline values: CDR1 MDHEN, CDR2 SYDVKM. With 4 bases removed from V and 0 bases from J, the gap between germline ends came to 10 bases. The CDR3 coding sequence is TGTGCCAGCAGTTCGGACAGTTATAGCAATCAGCCCCAGCATTTT. As protein: CASSSDSYSNQPQHF.

The chain employs TRBV2 and TRBJ2-1; no reliable D call. The length of the CDR3 is 15 residues. In germline, CDR1 is SNHLY, CDR2 FYNNEI. Trimming shortened V by 3 bases and J by 7 bases, and 16 bases separated the two germline ends. The CDR3 sequence is CASSERFSSSNEQFF. The CDR3 region has the DNA TGTGCCAGCAGTGAGAGGTTCAGTAGTTCGAATGAGCAGTTCTTC.

The rearrangement joins TRBV28 to TRBJ1-4, with TRBD1 as a possible D gene (6 bases). V shed 5 bases and J shed 5 bases, with 15 bases lying between them. The germline V gene has CDR1 MDHEN and CDR2 SYDVKM. The CDR3 is made up of 15 amino acids. This CDR3 is CASSVYGQSNEKLFF. The CDR3, as DNA: TGTGCCAGCAGTGTCTACGGACAGTCAAATGAAAAACTGTTTTTT.

The CDR3 DNA sequence: TGTGCCAGCAGCGGGGGAACTAGCGGGTTCCAAGAGACCCAGTACTTC. It encodes CASSGGTSGFQETQYF. V gene TRBV9 combines with J gene TRBJ2-5; 9 positions agree with TRBD2. J lost 1 base, V lost 3 bases, and 7 bases had no gene match. This CDR3 contains 16 residues. Looked up from germline, CDR1 is SGDLS and CDR2 is YYNGEE.

A single count supports this clone. The rearrangement links TRBV4-1 to TRBJ2-7; a weak D match, TRBD2 (5 bases). The V end was cut by 5 bases, the J end by 5 bases, with 7 bases between. The CDR3 covers 11 residues. Germline loops: CDR1 MGHRA, CDR2 YSYEKL. CDR3 bases: TGCGCCAGCAGCTACGGGAACGAGCAGTACTTC. The encoded protein is CASSYGNEQYF.

The genes are TRBV19 and TRBJ2-7, with TRBD1 identical over 7 bases. The CDR3 has 15 residues. V gave up 8 bases and J gave up 0 bases; unmatched junction bases: 10. The germline gives CDR1 LNHDA, CDR2 SQIVND (reference sequence). The DNA of the CDR3 is TGTGCCAGTCGACCTTGGGACAGCAACTCCTACGAGCAGTACTTC. Amino acid sequence: CASRPWDSNSYEQYF.

There are a few counts of this clone. The rearrangement joins TRBV19 to TRBJ2-5; 10 nucleotides align to TRBD2. CDR1 is LNHDA and CDR2 is SQIVND in the germline V gene (reference sequence). After removal of 5 bases from V and 5 bases from J, the junction contained 8 bases not matched to a gene. This CDR3 is built from 15 residues. CDR3 amino acids: CASSSSGSRIETQYF. The CDR3, as DNA: TGTGCCAGTAGTTCTAGCGGGAGCAGGATCGAGACCCAGTACTTC.

The chain carries TRBV7-3 and TRBJ2-2; 8 nucleotides line up with TRBD2. With 3 bases clipped from V and 5 bases from J, the junction kept 14 bases outside the gene matches. Germline V gene sequence: CDR1 SGHTA, CDR2 FQGTGA. The CDR3 sequence is 18 residues long. CDR3 sequence (DNA): TGTGCCAGCAGCTTCTCACCGGGACTAGGGAAGGGGACCGGGGAGCTGTTTTTT. Its protein product is CASSFSPGLGKGTGELFF.

The CDR3 coding sequence is TGTGCCAGCAGTTACGGACAGAACACTGAAGCTTTCTTT. Its protein product is CASSYGQNTEAFF. The chain links TRBV6-2 or TRBV6-3 to TRBJ1-1; TRBD1 is a possible D gene (5 bases). V dropped 2 bases and J dropped 1 base, with 5 bases sitting between them. The V gene's germline CDR1 is MNHEY and CDR2 SVGEGT. The CDR3 runs to 13 residues.

The chain uses TRBV27 and TRBJ2-7, with 7 bases identical to TRBD2. Germline CDR1 reads MNHEY; CDR2 reads SMNVEV (reference sequence). The V segment lost 5 bases and the J segment 6 bases; nucleotides outside the gene matches: 13. CDR3 size: 15 residues. In nucleotides, the CDR3 is TGTGCCAGCAGTCCCAGCCAGCGGGAAGGGATCGAGCAGTACTTC. It is translated as CASSPSQREGIEQYF.

The chain employs TRBV14 and TRBJ1-1; no clear D gene. CDR1 and CDR2 (germline): SGHDN, FVKESK. This CDR3 has 15 amino acids. V shed 2 bases and J shed 2 bases, with 12 bases lying between them. As DNA, the CDR3 is TGTGCCAGCAGCCAACCTGGGGAGGAAAACACTGAAGCTTTCTTT. Protein product: CASSQPGEENTEAFF. Supplemented by reference TRBV14 and TRBJ1-1, the full variable domain reads EAGVTQFPSHSVIEKGQTVTLRCDPISGHDNLYWYRRVMGKEIKFLLHFVKESKQDESGMPNNRFLAERTGGTYSTLKVQPAELEDSGVYFCASSQPGEENTEAFFGQGTRLTVV.

V is TRBV5-1 and J is TRBJ1-5; D gene unclear. Germline V gene data show CDR1 as SGHRS and CDR2 as YFSETQ. The length of the CDR3 is 16 residues. V was shortened by 0 bases and J by 0 bases, with 10 bases between the two germline ends. The CDR3 region has the DNA TGCGCCAGCAGCTTGGGGGCAGCAAGTAGCAATCAGCCCCAGCATTTT. As protein: CASSLGAASSNQPQHF.

V is TRBV3-1 (or the pseudogene TRBV3-2) and J is TRBJ1-2; no reliable D call. V gave up 4 bases and J gave up 2 bases, with 8 bases separating them. CDR1 and CDR2 from the germline V gene are LGHDT and YNNKEL (reference sequence). The CDR3 length is 13 residues. As DNA, the CDR3 is TGTGCCAGCAGCCGGCAGGTCAACTATGGCTACACCTTC. Its protein product is CASSRQVNYGYTF.

The J gene is TRBJ1-1, the V gene TRBV28; no firm D call. CDR3 length: 13 residues. The V end lost 3 bases, the J end lost 1 base, and 6 bases lay between the germline ends. Germline CDR1 is MDHEN and CDR2 is SYDVKM. The CDR3 region is CASSFPGNTEAFF. The CDR3 DNA reads as TGTGCCAGCAGTTTCCCAGGGAACACTGAAGCTTTCTTT.

The chain is built from TRBV20-1 and TRBJ2-2; 10 bases align to TRBD1. Germline V lookup: CDR1 DFQATT, CDR2 SNEGSKA (reference sequence). V gave up 3 bases and J gave up 1 base; unmatched junction bases: 2. The CDR3 contains 15 residues. CDR3 sequence: CSASGDRGNTGELFF. CDR3 bases: TGCAGTGCTAGTGGGGACAGGGGGAACACCGGGGAGCTGTTTTTT.

The gene calls are TRBV27 and TRBJ2-3, with 10 nucleotides matching TRBD2. The CDR3 has 18 residues. Per germline, CDR1 MNHEY and CDR2 SMNVEV (reference sequence). Trimming cost V 6 bases and J 0 bases; bases outside gene matches: 12. In DNA, the CDR3 is TGTGCCAGCAGCCCAGGGCTAGCGGGAGTGGTTAGCACAGATACGCAGTATTTT. Translation gives CASSPGLAGVVSTDTQYF.

The chain employs TRBV2 and TRBJ1-5, with D possibly matching TRBD1 (5 bases). There are 14 residues in the CDR3. V was clipped by 4 bases and J by 3 bases, with 10 bases between them. Germline CDR1 reads SNHLY; CDR2 reads FYNNEI. For the CDR3, the DNA is TGTGCCAGCAGTGTGGGGGGAGACAATCAGCCCCAGCATTTT. This sequence encodes CASSVGGDNQPQHF.

The genes are TRBV15 and TRBJ2-1, with a weak D call TRBD2 (7 bases). The CDR3 totals 17 residues. Trimming shortened V by 0 bases and J by 7 bases, and 19 bases separated the two germline ends. Germline V CDR1 and CDR2: LNHNV, YYDKDF (reference sequence). Written as DNA, the CDR3 is TGTGCCACCAGCAGAGAGGGGGGGGCTTTGGTCAGGAATGAGCAGTTCTTC. The encoded protein is CATSREGGALVRNEQFF.

The rearrangement links TRBV4-1 to TRBJ2-2; 7 bases line up with TRBD1. This CDR3 is 16 amino acids long. V lost 4 bases to trimming and J lost 4 bases; unmatched junction nucleotides: 9. Looked up from germline, CDR1 is MGHRA and CDR2 is YSYEKL. CDR3 sequence: CASSLQGTPLTGELFF. Written as DNA, the CDR3 is TGCGCCAGCAGCCTACAGGGGACCCCCCTCACCGGGGAGCTGTTTTTT.

The genes are TRBV4-3 and TRBJ2-3; maybe TRBD2 (5 bases). Trimming shortened V by 3 bases and J by 6 bases, and 13 bases separated the two germline ends. Germline V gives CDR1 LGHNA, CDR2 YSLEER. The CDR3 consists of 14 residues. CDR3 sequence: CASSQIGVPDTQYF. In DNA form, the CDR3 reads TGCGCCAGCAGCCAGATCGGGGTCCCGGATACGCAGTATTTT.

The V gene is TRBV7-3, the J gene TRBJ2-1; TRBD2 matches at 7 bases. The CDR3 has 16 amino acids. Germline V gene sequence: CDR1 SGHTA, CDR2 FQGTGA. V shed 2 bases, J shed 4 bases, and the junction held 8 bases outside the gene matches. As DNA, the CDR3 is TGTGCCAGCAGCTTAGGCGGGAGCGGGGATTACAATGAGCAGTTCTTC. It encodes CASSLGGSGDYNEQFF.

The table lists this clone with a few counts. The V and J genes are TRBV5-4 and TRBJ1-5; D might be TRBD1 (5 bases). CDR3 length: 13 residues. Germline V gene lookup returns CDR1 SGHNT and CDR2 YYREEE (reference sequence). V lost 4 bases and J lost 4, with 9 bases in between. The CDR3 region has the DNA TGTGCCAGCAGCCGGGGGAGTAATCAGCCCCAGCATTTT. Translated: CASSRGSNQPQHF. Complete variable domain (other parts from reference TRBV5-4 and TRBJ1-5): ETGVTQSPTHLIKTRGQQVTLRCSSQSGHNTVSWYQQALGQGPQFIFQYYREEENGRGNFPPRFSGLQFPNYSSELNVNALELDDSALYLCASSRGSNQPQHFGDGTRLSIL.

The chain recombines TRBV28 with TRBJ2-7; D is uncertain. Germline CDR1 reads MDHEN; CDR2 reads SYDVKM. Trimming removed 8 bases at V and 5 bases at J, with 16 bases between. The CDR3 is 13 residues long. The CDR3 reads CASSSAVIDEQYF. For the CDR3, the DNA is TGTGCCAGCTCAAGCGCAGTTATCGACGAGCAGTACTTC.

The chain joins TRBV25-1 to TRBJ2-3, with 12 bases that match TRBD2. Germline CDR1 and CDR2: MGHDK and SYGVNS. The V segment lost 5 bases and the J segment 14 bases; nucleotides outside the gene matches: 20. This CDR3 has 17 residues. This chain's CDR3 is CASSPKLASGRGFWLYF. In DNA form, the CDR3 reads TGTGCCAGCAGTCCGAAGTTGGCTAGCGGGAGGGGGTTTTGGCTGTATTTT. Full variable domain (missing parts from reference TRBV25-1 and TRBJ2-3): EADIYQTPRYLVIGTGKKITLECSQTMGHDKMYWYQQDPGMELHLIHYSYGVNSTEKGDLSSESTVSRIRTEHFPLTLESARPSHTSQYLCASSPKLASGRGFWLYFGPGTRLTVL.

This chain links TRBV29-1 with TRBJ2-5; 9 bases are a match to TRBD2. The J segment lost 3 bases and the V segment lost 3 bases, leaving 14 bases of the junction unmatched. Germline V gene lookup returns CDR1 SQVTM and CDR2 ANQGSEA. This CDR3 is built from 17 residues. In DNA form, the CDR3 reads TGCAGCGTTGATGGGCTAGCGGGGCCCTTTTCCGAAGAGACCCAGTACTTC. This translates into CSVDGLAGPFSEETQYF.

This chain connects TRBV2 to TRBJ2-3; TRBD2 aligns across 8 bases. The CDR3 runs 15 residues. The V segment lost 6 bases and the J segment 7 bases; nucleotides outside the gene matches: 12. From germline, CDR1 is SNHLY and CDR2 FYNNEI. The CDR3 sequence is CASSDPLAGINTQYF. CDR3 bases: TGTGCCAGCAGCGACCCATTAGCGGGAATTAATACGCAGTATTTT.